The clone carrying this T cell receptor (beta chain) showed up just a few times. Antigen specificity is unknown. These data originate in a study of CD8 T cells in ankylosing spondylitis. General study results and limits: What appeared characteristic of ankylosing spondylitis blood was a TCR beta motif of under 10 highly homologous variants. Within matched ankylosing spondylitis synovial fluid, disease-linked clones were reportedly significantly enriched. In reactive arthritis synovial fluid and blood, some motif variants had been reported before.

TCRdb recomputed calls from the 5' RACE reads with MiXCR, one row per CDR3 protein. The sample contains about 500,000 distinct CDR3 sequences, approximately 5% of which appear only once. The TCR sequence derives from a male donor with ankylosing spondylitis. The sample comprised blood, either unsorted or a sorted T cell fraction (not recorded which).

CDR3 sequence: CSVGVRVGYEQYF. The CDR3 nucleotides read TGCAGCGTTGGGGTAAGGGTTGGTTACGAGCAGTACTTC. V usage is TRBV29-1 and J usage is TRBJ2-7; no definite D call. This CDR3 has 13 amino acids. The germline gives CDR1 SQVTM, CDR2 ANQGSEA. Trimming stripped 4 bases from V and 4 bases from J, with 14 bases between.